What follows are 5 T cell receptor beta chains derived from one specimen sequenced in a study of T cell repertoires in cytomegalovirus infection. MiXCR, run by TCRdb on the reads, gives a single entry per CDR3 protein. The sample lists 150,000 to 200,000 distinct CDR3 sequences, 28% seen once, with 31% in the top ten. The sample was PBMCs. The receptors come from a human donor in good health (CMV status not recorded). Some clones in this sample may be carry-over from other donors' samples.

This clonotype was seen only a few times. This chain joins TRBV12-5 and TRBJ2-1; 9 bases align to TRBD2. CDR1 and CDR2 from the germline V gene are LGHNT and FRNRAP. The CDR3 sequence is 15 residues long. Unmatched junction bases numbered 6, after V lost 6 bases and J lost 3 bases. The CDR3 DNA reads as TGTGCTAGTGGAACAGCGGGGGGCGGCTACAATGAGCAGTTCTTC. This sequence encodes CASGTAGGGYNEQFF.

The CDR3 nucleotides read TGTGCCAGCAGCGTAGAGTGGGGGACAGTCACAGATACGCAGTATTTT. It codes for CASSVEWGTVTDTQYF. The gene calls are TRBV9 and TRBJ2-3; 7 bases map to TRBD1. Germline CDR1 is SGDLS and CDR2 is YYNGEE. This CDR3 region has 16 residues. V lost 0 bases and J lost 2; bases outside the gene matches: 6. The full variable domain, with the rest looked up from reference TRBV9 and TRBJ2-3, is DSGVTQTPKHLITATGQRVTLRCSPRSGDLSVYWYQQSLDQGLQFLIQYYNGEERAKGNILERFSAQQFPDLHSELNLSSLELGDSALYFCASSVEWGTVTDTQYFGPGTRLTVL.

This clonotype turned up a few times. The chain has TRBV7-2 and TRBJ2-1; TRBD2 agrees at 7 bases. CDR3 length: 15 amino acids. V gave up 1 base and J gave up 10 bases; unmatched junction bases: 10. Germline V gene sequence: CDR1 SGHTA, CDR2 FQGNSA. The CDR3 loop reads CASSLVLGLGAEQFF. The DNA for the CDR3 is TGTGCCAGCAGCTTAGTTCTAGGACTAGGTGCCGAGCAGTTCTTC.

This clonotype was counted a few times. V is TRBV5-1 and J is TRBJ1-1, with 7 bases aligning to TRBD1. CDR3 length equals 16 residues. The V gene's germline CDR1 is SGHRS and CDR2 YFSETQ. V lost 3 bases, J lost 0 bases, and 8 bases stayed unmatched. The DNA for the CDR3 is TGCGCCAGCAGCTCCGGACAGGTTCATATGAACACTGAAGCTTTCTTT. Encoded protein: CASSSGQVHMNTEAFF.

The rearrangement uses TRBV7-6 and TRBJ1-1, with 7 bases fitting TRBD1. CDR1 and CDR2 (germline): SGHVS, FNYEAQ. There are 16 residues in the CDR3. The junction had 5 bases not matched to a gene; V was cut back by 0 bases and J by 1 base. The CDR3 DNA follows: TGTGCCAGCAGCTTAGCAGTAAACAGGGGGAACACTGAAGCTTTCTTT. Translation: CASSLAVNRGNTEAFF. Together with reference TRBV7-6 and TRBJ1-1, the CDR3 gives the full variable domain: GAGVSQSPRYKVTKRGQDVALRCDPISGHVSLYWYRQALGQGPEFLTYFNYEAQQDKSGLPNDRFSAERPEGSISTLTIQRTEQRDSAMYRCASSLAVNRGNTEAFFGQGTRLTVV.